This TCR beta chain was recovered during a study of blood T cell repertoires in COVID-19 (dated by TCRdb to the early 2020s). As for the study more broadly: Collaborator samples came from the United States, Italy and Spain and covered acute and convalescent phases of COVID-19. A freely available public database, intended as a resource for researchers studying the immune response to SARS-CoV-2, is where the repertoires were released. Samples came from the ongoing ImmuneRACE study (first 160 participants) plus 1,254 subjects from 6 global collaborators. The dataset comprised deeply sampled blood TCRbeta repertoires from subjects exposed to, actively infected with, or recovered from COVID-19. A de-identified subject ID, COVID-19 status, age in years and sex were almost always included in the sample metadata. The prospective study material was composed of cDNA or gDNA derived from T cells, B-cell-depleted T cells, or PBMCs. Where HLA class I and class II types were available, the types were taken from metadata supplied by the sample provider, not from assay-based typing.

The collaborating institutions used their own protocols to collect whole blood in K2EDTA tubes. For TCRbeta analysis, collaborator samples were shipped as frozen whole blood, as isolated PBMCs, or as DNA extracted from either sample type. TCRbeta CDR3 regions were amplified from genomic DNA using the immunoSEQ Assay, a bias-controlled multiplex PCR. The paper's processing steps were these. Nucleated cell counts per sample were estimated from amplification of reference gene primers within the assay. To quantify the absolute abundance of each unique TCRbeta CDR3 rearrangement, sequence reads were collapsed and filtered. For each sample, productive Simpson clonality was calculated by taking the square root of Simpson's diversity index across productive rearrangements. TCRdb took this table from immuneACCESS and kept in-frame rearrangements with V and J called. Such tables lack part of the clones; where checked against another copy, unresolved V genes explain under half of the gap, and the rest is unexplained. From that table come the V and J calls and clone size; the DNA was used to work out D and trimming. Here the sample has around 20,000 clones; 85% to 95% occur a single time. Clones ranked in the top ten supply over 4% of the sample.

Cut back by 5 bases and 3 bases, the V and J ends lie 16 bases apart. The germline V gene supplies CDR1 SGHAT and CDR2 FQNNGV. The CDR3 has 15 amino acids, counting the end cysteine and phenylalanine. Only CDR3 DNA remains: 45 bases, in frame from the first base. Study-wide conclusions, independent of this receptor: Clinical and demographic metadata were provided uncurated, with the amount varying by source and participant.

In the case of this clone: Its antigen specificity is not known. The record has no base qualities; no much larger clone is one base away.

The sequencing sample was made of peripheral blood. The sequence is built from TRBV11-2 and TRBJ1-2; possibly the D gene is TRBD1, per 6 matching bases. This TCR was recovered from a woman aged 45-65 years with active COVID-19. The CDR3 loop reads CASSPGTGTDYGYTF. The sequence in DNA is TGTGCCAGCAGCCCCGGAACAGGGACCGACTATGGCTACACCTTC.